Sequencing of this TCR beta chain was carried out in a study of blood T cell repertoires in COVID-19. V shed 7 bases and J shed 2 bases, with 11 bases lying between them. Germline CDR1 and CDR2: SQVTM and ANQGSEA. The CDR3 runs to 12 residues. Clones were sequenced by immunoSEQ multiplex PCR, and TCRdb holds only the in-frame ones, with some missing. The repertoire holds approximately 220,000 clones, 86% seen once, with around 4% in the top ten. The sequenced material came from PBMCs or T cells enriched from blood (not recorded which). The V and J genes are TRBV29-1 and TRBJ1-1; D unresolved. This sequence originates from a woman younger than 45 who had been exposed to COVID-19. The CDR3 bases are TGCAGCGCGGCGGGGAGTAACACTGAAGCTTTCTTT. It encodes CSAAGSNTEAFF.